The rows below give T cell receptor beta chains drawn from one sample of a study of breast tumors, draining lymph nodes, adjacent tissues. From the multiplex PCR reads, TCRdb called clonotypes with MiXCR, one entry per CDR3 protein. The table lists some 170,000 distinct CDR3 sequences, 25% to 40% of them singletons. The sequencing sample was made of axillary lymph node tissue. The receptors were sampled from a female donor with breast cancer. Some clones in this sample may be carry-over from other donors' samples. The CDR3 runs from the conserved cysteine through the conserved F or W. The D gene is left open where the match is weak. Clone size is stated in some rows and not others, as once, few, many or a class when expanded.

J gene | clone size | D gene | V gene | CDR3 DNA | CDR3 protein
TRBJ2-7 | - | TRBD1 | TRBV15 | TGTGCCATCAGCGGACGGGACAGCGCCTACCCTGAGCAGTACTTC | CAISGRDSAYPEQYF
TRBJ1-1 | - | - | TRBV11-2 | TGTGCCAGCAGCTTAGTTACGGGTGTCGGTGAAGCTTTCTTT | CASSLVTGVGEAFF
TRBJ1-5 | many | - | TRBV2 | TGTGCCAGCAAAAGGGGGGGAAGCAATCAGCCCCAGCATTTT | CASKRGGSNQPQHF
TRBJ2-1 | - | TRBD1 | TRBV9 | TGTGCCAGCAGCGCAGGGACAGAGAACTACAATGAGCAGTTCTTC | CASSAGTENYNEQFF
TRBJ1-3 | - | - | TRBV4-2 | TGTGCCAGCAGCCAAGTGGGAGCTGGAAACACCATATATTTT | CASSQVGAGNTIYF
TRBJ2-7 | many | TRBD2 | TRBV20-1 | TGCAGTGCTAGAGGTCGGACTAGCGGGAGGGCCGAGCAGTACTTC | CSARGRTSGRAEQYF
TRBJ2-5 | many | TRBD2 | TRBV27 | TGTGCCAGCACCTCGACTAGCGGGGGGTACCCAACCCAAGAGACCCAGTACTTC | CASTSTSGGYPTQETQYF
TRBJ1-5 | many | - | TRBV20-1 | TGCAGTGCTAGAGATATCGGGACAAGCACCTCTAGCAATCAGCCCCAGCATTTT | CSARDIGTSTSSNQPQHF
TRBJ2-7 | many | - | TRBV2 | TGTGCCAGCAGGATCAGGCCGAACCTTGAAGAGCAGTACTTC | CASRIRPNLEEQYF
TRBJ2-7 | many | - | TRBV30 | TGTGCCTGGAGTGATCCCGGGCAAAACTACGAGCAGTACTTC | CAWSDPGQNYEQYF
TRBJ1-3 | - | - | TRBV5-6 | TGTGCCAGCAGCTTGGCAGTGGGTGGAAACACCATATATTTT | CASSLAVGGNTIYF
TRBJ1-4 | - | - | TRBV28 | TGTGCCAGCAGTTATTGGGACCTTGGGACTAGAAATGAAAAACCGTTTTTT | CASSYWDLGTRNEKPFF
TRBJ1-5 | few | - | TRBV6-1 | TGTGCCAGCAGTGCGCAGGGAGGGAATCAGCCCCAGCATTTT | CASSAQGGNQPQHF
TRBJ2-7 | many | TRBD1 | TRBV12-3/TRBV12-4 | TGTGCCAGCAGCCGGACAGGGAATCTCAACGAGCAGTACTTC | CASSRTGNLNEQYF
TRBJ1-2 | many | - | TRBV11-3 | TGTGCCAGCAGCTTAGATCTTAAAAGGTATGGCTACACCTTC | CASSLDLKRYGYTF
TRBJ1-2 | many | - | TRBV20-1 | TGCAGTGCTAGTTGGCAGGCGATAGTACAGGGAGGATATGGCTACACCTTC | CSASWQAIVQGGYGYTF
TRBJ2-7 | many | - | TRBV7-2 | TGTGCCAGCAGCTCCAGTCGTGGCGGGAAGGGAGAGCAGTACTTC | CASSSSRGGKGEQYF
TRBJ2-1 | many | - | TRBV10-2 | TGCGCCAGCAATTACGGGACGGAGCAGTTCTTC | CASNYGTEQFF
TRBJ2-7 | many | TRBD1 | TRBV29-1 | TGCAGCGGGGGTCGGGGACAGGGTGTCAACGAGCAGTACTTC | CSGGRGQGVNEQYF
TRBJ1-4 | many | - | TRBV30 | TGTGCCTGGACGGGACGGTTTCGGGAAAAACTGTTTTTT | CAWTGRFREKLFF
TRBJ1-2 | - | - | TRBV20-1 | TGCAGTGCTAGCTTAGTCGGGGTTGACTATGGCTACACCTTC | CSASLVGVDYGYTF
TRBJ2-7 | many | - | TRBV24-1 | TGTGCCACCAGTGACTCGTACGAGCAGTACTTC | CATSDSYEQYF
TRBJ2-7 | - | TRBD1 | TRBV12-3/TRBV12-4 | TGTGCCAGCAGCGGCCGGGACAGGGGACACGAGCAGTACTTC | CASSGRDRGHEQYF
TRBJ1-1 | - | - | TRBV29-1 | TGCAGCTTGAGGGGTCCCGAGAACACTGAAGCTTTCTTT | CSLRGPENTEAFF
TRBJ1-2 | many | - | TRBV7-2 | TGTGCCAGCAGCTTAGACAGCTATGGCTACACCTTC | CASSLDSYGYTF
TRBJ2-7 | many | - | TRBV4-1 | TGCGCCAGCAGCCAAGAGGGTCTCACCACCTACGAGCAGTACTTC | CASSQEGLTTYEQYF
TRBJ2-1 | few | TRBD1 | TRBV5-6 | TGTGCCAGCAGCTGGGGCCCCGGGACAGGGGGGTACGGTGAGCAGTTCTTC | CASSWGPGTGGYGEQFF
TRBJ2-2 | many | TRBD1 | TRBV11-3 | TGTGCCAGCAGCTTGACAGGGTCCGGGGAGCTGTTTTTT | CASSLTGSGELFF
TRBJ2-1 | few | - | TRBV27 | TGTGCCAGCAGTTTGTTGAACAATGAGCAGTTCTTC | CASSLLNNEQFF
TRBJ1-2 | many | TRBD1 | TRBV10-2 | TGCGCCAGCTCCCCGACAGGGGGCGGCTATGGCTACACCTTC | CASSPTGGGYGYTF
TRBJ2-3 | many | - | TRBV13 | TGTGCCAGCAGATTTAATTCAGATACGCAGTATTTT | CASRFNSDTQYF
TRBJ2-5 | many | - | TRBV28 | TGTGCTAGCAGTCCCGACCCCGGGAGAGAGACCCAGTACTTC | CASSPDPGRETQYF
TRBJ2-7 | many | TRBD2 | TRBV4-1 | TGCGCCAGCAGCCAAGAAGCACTAGCGGGGGGATACGAGCAGTACTTC | CASSQEALAGGYEQYF
TRBJ2-7 | many | - | TRBV7-2 | TGTGCCAGCAGCTTAGCAACAGGAGGGAACTACGAGCAGTACTTC | CASSLATGGNYEQYF
TRBJ2-5 | many | - | TRBV10-2 | TGCGCCAGCAAGGGGGGTAGGCTAGCGTTCCCAGAGACCCAGTACTTC | CASKGGRLAFPETQYF
TRBJ1-4 | many | TRBD1 | TRBV20-1 | TGCAGTGCTAGAGATCCGGACAGGGGGCTTGAAAAACTGTTTTTT | CSARDPDRGLEKLFF
TRBJ2-5 | - | - | TRBV5-6 | TGTGCCAGCAGTTGGTCATCCGGGGAGCTGTTCGAAGAGACCCAGTACTTC | CASSWSSGELFEETQYF
TRBJ2-5 | many | TRBD2 | TRBV18 | TGTGCCAGCTCACCACCTTCTAGCGGGGGGCATAAAGAGACCCAGTACTTC | CASSPPSSGGHKETQYF
TRBJ1-1 | few | - | TRBV20-1 | TGCAGTGCTAGAGATCTGCCAGGGCGGGATGGCGCTGAAGCTTTCTTT | CSARDLPGRDGAEAFF
TRBJ2-1 | - | - | TRBV7-2 | TGTGCCAGCAGCTTACTCAATGGGCAGCTCTTC | CASSLLNGQLF
TRBJ1-6 | - | - | TRBV2 | TGTGCCAGCTTAACAGGAAAGGGCAACTCACCCCTCCACTTT | CASLTGKGNSPLHF
TRBJ2-7 | - | TRBD1 | TRBV7-3 | TGTGCCCTGGGGACAGGGGTTCCCTGCGGGCAGTACTTC | CALGTGVPCGQYF
TRBJ2-2 | many | - | TRBV18 | TGTGCCAGCTCACCACCGAGTATCACCGGGGAGCTGTTTTTT | CASSPPSITGELFF
TRBJ1-2 | - | - | TRBV18 | TGTGCCAGCTCGCCGGCGTTTACGAACTATGGCTACACCTTC | CASSPAFTNYGYTF
TRBJ2-5 | - | TRBD2 | TRBV10-2 | TGCGCCTGCAGGCTAACTAGCGGGGGGGCGTCACAAGAGGCCCAGTACTTC | CACRLTSGGASQEAQYF
TRBJ2-5 | - | TRBD2 | TRBV20-1 | TGCAGTGCTTTAATGGCGGGAGGGCAAGAGACCCAGTACTTC | CSALMAGGQETQYF
TRBJ2-1 | - | TRBD1 | TRBV19 | TGTGCCAGTAGTGGCCGGACAGGGGGCAATCAGCAGTTCTTC | CASSGRTGGNQQFF
TRBJ2-1 | many | - | TRBV9 | TGTGCCAGCAGCGTAGTGGATCAGGGAGCCCCCAGTGAGCAGTTCTTC | CASSVVDQGAPSEQFF
TRBJ2-7 | many | - | TRBV5-5 | TGTGCCAGCAGCTTGAACAGCCCCTACGAGCAGTACTTC | CASSLNSPYEQYF
TRBJ2-5 | - | TRBD1 | TRBV5-5 | TGTGCCAGCAGCTTGGACAGGGGGCCCGTTGGGGAGACCCAGTACTTC | CASSLDRGPVGETQYF
TRBJ1-2 | many | - | TRBV4-3 | TGCGCCAGCAGCTTGGACAGAACCTATGGCTACACCTTC | CASSLDRTYGYTF
TRBJ2-7 | once | - | TRBV5-4 | TGTGCCAGCAGCTTGGTGAGGGATGGTTATCCCGGGGAGCAGTACTTC | CASSLVRDGYPGEQYF
TRBJ2-7 | few | - | TRBV5-1 | TGCGCCAGCAGCCCCGGGACCTCCTACGACCAGTACTTC | CASSPGTSYDQYF
TRBJ2-6 | - | TRBD2 | TRBV20-1 | TGCAGTGCTACACCGACTAGCGGGAGGGGGTCTGGGGCCAACGTCCTGACTTTC | CSATPTSGRGSGANVLTF
TRBJ1-5 | - | - | TRBV6-5 | TGTGCCAGCAGTTACTCGTGGGAGATTGGCAATCAGCCCCAGCATTTT | CASSYSWEIGNQPQHF